This T cell receptor beta chain was recovered during a study of blood T cell repertoires in COVID-19. Some clones are missing from TCRdb's copy, which holds only in-frame ones; the method was immunoSEQ multiplex PCR. The sample contains approximately 490,000 clones, roughly 90% of which appear only once. The CDR3 is 13 residues long. V gave up 2 bases and J gave up 6 bases, with 10 bases separating them. Germline-derived CDR1 and CDR2 are SGHDN and FVKESK. This TCR was recovered from a woman aged 18-35 years who had recovered from COVID-19. The sample comprised PBMCs or T cells enriched from blood (not recorded which). The chain uses TRBV14 and TRBJ1-1; tentative D call: TRBD1 (6 bases). The CDR3 here is CASSQYRESEAFF. The CDR3 DNA is TGTGCCAGCAGCCAATACAGGGAGTCTGAAGCTTTCTTT.